This TCR beta chain is drawn from a study of cytomegalovirus exposure and HLA in healthy donors. Study at large: A later analysis reported the same platform for the 120 or so validation repertoires and the 666 first-cohort repertoires. Whole-study results and caveats: Three chains tied to CMV proved CMV antigen-specific in vitro. The authors enumerated over 150 TCR beta chains as linked to cytomegalovirus.

The assay was immunoSEQ multiplex PCR, and TCRdb's table has in-frame clones only and misses some. The data show 150,000 to 180,000 clones, 75% to 90% seen once. Per the germline V gene, CDR1 is MNHEY and CDR2 is SMNVEV (reference sequence). This CDR3 region has 17 residues. Deletions cut 4 bases from V and 0 bases from J, with 15 bases between. To note about this clone: No antigen is known for it.

The chain combines TRBV27 with TRBJ2-2; D unclear. This clonotype originated in a man aged 18-30 years in good health and CMV-seropositive. Specimen: PBMCs. The CDR3 DNA sequence: TGTGCCAGCAGTTCCACCTCCACCACTGCGAACACCGGGGAGCTGTTTTTT. It specifies CASSSTSTTANTGELFF.